These T cell receptor beta chains were read from a single sample in a study of shared clonotypes between healthy human individuals. Sequencing was performed with immunoSEQ multiplex PCR; in TCRdb, only in-frame clones are kept and a portion is missing. This table has about 600,000 clones, almost 97% appearing once. The source material was naive CD4+ T cells sorted from blood. Every receptor here comes from a woman in her thirties in good health. CDR3s include the opening cysteine and the closing phenylalanine or tryptophan. Fields, in order: J gene, D gene, clone size, V gene, CDR3 protein, CDR3 DNA. D genes are given only for firm matches. Part of the rows lack a size; the others show once, few, many or a class for expanded clones.

j_gene: TRBJ2-7
d_gene: -
abundance: -
v_gene: TRBV6-5
CDR3aa: CASGRGAVLEQYF
CDR3nt: TGTGCCAGCGGTAGAGGGGCAGTCCTCGAGCAGTACTTC

j_gene: TRBJ2-2
d_gene: -
abundance: once
v_gene: TRBV28
CDR3aa: CASSFWASQAGELFF
CDR3nt: TGTGCCAGCAGTTTTTGGGCTAGCCAGGCCGGGGAGCTGTTTTTT

j_gene: TRBJ2-7
d_gene: -
abundance: -
v_gene: TRBV11-2
CDR3aa: CASSLGALSYEQYF
CDR3nt: TGTGCCAGCAGCCTAGGGGCACTCTCCTACGAGCAGTACTTC

j_gene: TRBJ1-1
d_gene: -
abundance: -
v_gene: TRBV5-4
CDR3aa: CASSLLDTANTEAFF
CDR3nt: TGTGCCAGCAGCTTACTGGACACAGCGAACACTGAAGCTTTCTTT

j_gene: TRBJ1-1
d_gene: -
abundance: -
v_gene: TRBV7-9
CDR3aa: CASSPPGGVQNTEAFF
CDR3nt: TGTGCCAGCAGTCCCCCCGGGGGCGTACAGAACACTGAAGCTTTCTTT

j_gene: TRBJ2-3
d_gene: TRBD2
abundance: -
v_gene: TRBV7-2
CDR3aa: CASTTSGMGADTQYF
CDR3nt: TGTGCCAGCACCACTAGCGGAATGGGGGCAGATACGCAGTATTTT

j_gene: TRBJ1-2
d_gene: -
abundance: -
v_gene: TRBV29-1
CDR3aa: CSVAVGNYGYTF
CDR3nt: TGCAGCGTTGCTGTGGGGAACTATGGCTACACCTTC

j_gene: TRBJ2-5
d_gene: TRBD1
abundance: -
v_gene: TRBV7-9
CDR3aa: CASSFGTGEETQYF
CDR3nt: TGTGCCAGCAGCTTTGGGACAGGGGAAGAGACCCAGTACTTC

j_gene: TRBJ2-3
d_gene: TRBD2
abundance: -
v_gene: TRBV5-1
CDR3aa: CASSLGLAASTDTQYF
CDR3nt: TGCGCCAGCAGCTTGGGTCTAGCGGCTAGCACAGATACGCAGTATTTT

j_gene: TRBJ1-1
d_gene: -
abundance: -
v_gene: TRBV20-1
CDR3aa: CRVPGNTEAFF
CDR3nt: TGCAGGGTCCCGGGGAACACTGAAGCTTTCTTT